The clone carrying this T cell receptor beta chain was observed many times. The antigen is not known. This record comes from a study of neurological immune-mediated disorders. Whole-study findings and limits: Across subjects, expanded clones had no CDR3 amino acid sequences in common, pointing to private repertoires in all groups.

With 10-nucleotide random UMIs, 5'RACE was used to make the cDNA. TCRdb analysed the 5' RACE reads with MiXCR anew, one entry per CDR3 protein. The data contain approximately 38,000 distinct CDR3 sequences, approximately 7% of them singletons. CDR1 is DFQATT, CDR2 SNEGSKA, per germline (reference sequence). The CDR3 is made up of 14 amino acids. Deletions cut 1 base from V and 0 bases from J, with 9 bases between. Input material: CD4+ T cells from blood. This sequence originates from a man over 45 in good health. The chain employs TRBV20-1 and TRBJ1-1; a weak D match, TRBD1 (6 bases). CDR3 in DNA: TGCAGTGCTAGAGTGGGACACTTGAACACTGAAGCTTTCTTT. Protein sequence: CSARVGHLNTEAFF.